These 15 T cell receptor beta chains were sequenced from one sample in a study of pediatric ulcerative colitis. One to two pinch biopsies were taken from the rectum during colonoscopy. The data were produced by immunoSEQ multiplex PCR, yet TCRdb's version contains in-frame clones alone and is incomplete. The profile shows 40,000 to 55,000 clones, around 76% of them singletons. Specimen: gut tissue. All receptors derive from a girl between 5 and 17 years old with moderate ulcerative colitis.

The chain is built from TRBV5-5 and TRBJ1-5; D gene ambiguous. Germline lookup yields CDR1 SGHKS and CDR2 YYEKEE (reference sequence). The CDR3 is made up of 12 amino acids. The V end was cut by 2 bases, the J end by 8 bases, with 8 bases between. CDR3 coding DNA: TGTGCCAGCAGCTTCGGGTTGGAGCCCCAGCATTTT. This encodes CASSFGLEPQHF.

The chain links TRBV6-1 to TRBJ2-5; either TRBD1 or TRBD2 may supply D (5 bases each). CDR1 and CDR2 (germline): MNHNS, SASEGT. This CDR3 has 13 amino acids. Trimming stripped 11 bases from V and 5 bases from J, with 18 bases between. CDR3 amino acids: CAGQGWDGETQYF. The CDR3 DNA reads as TGTGCCGGCCAAGGATGGGACGGGGAGACCCAGTACTTC.

This chain connects TRBV6-1 to TRBJ2-2, with D perhaps given as TRBD1 or TRBD2 (5 bases each). This CDR3 has 14 amino acids. V was trimmed by 10 bases and J by 4 bases, leaving 16 bases between them. Looked up from germline, CDR1 is MNHNS and CDR2 is SASEGT. Written as DNA, the CDR3 is TGTGCCACCACGGGACGGCGTAGCACCGGGGAGCTGTTTTTT. It is translated as CATTGRRSTGELFF.

This chain joins TRBV28 and TRBJ2-4; maybe TRBD1 (5 bases). The V end was cut by 7 bases, the J end by 6 bases, with 10 bases between. Germline V CDR1 and CDR2: MDHEN, SYDVKM. The CDR3 covers 12 residues. The CDR3 spells CASISRGNIQYF. The CDR3 DNA reads as TGTGCCAGCATCTCAAGGGGAAACATTCAGTACTTC. The full variable domain, completed using reference TRBV28 and TRBJ2-4, is DVKVTQSSRYLVKRTGEKVFLECVQDMDHENMFWYRQDPGLGLRLIYFSYDVKMKEKGDIPEGYSVSREKKERFSLILESASTNQTSMYLCASISRGNIQYFGAGTRLSVL.

Only one count was recorded for this clone. The V call is TRBV10-3, the J call TRBJ2-7; D ambiguous. The CDR3 sequence is 12 residues long. V was shortened by 10 bases and J by 1 base, with 11 bases between the two germline ends. Looked up from germline, CDR1 is ENHRY and CDR2 is SYGVKD. The CDR3: CATLGSSYEQYF. The CDR3 DNA follows: TGTGCCACCCTCGGGTCGTCCTACGAGCAGTACTTC.

V usage is TRBV14 and J usage is TRBJ1-1, with TRBD1 matching over 9 bases. The CDR3 sequence is 15 residues long. Germline V lookup: CDR1 SGHDN, CDR2 FVKESK. V shed 4 bases and J 4 bases; nucleotides not matched to a gene: 7. CDR3 in amino acids: CASSPRTGETTEAFF. CDR3 nucleotide sequence: TGTGCCAGCAGCCCGAGGACAGGGGAGACCACTGAAGCTTTCTTT.

The V call is TRBV7-2, the J call TRBJ2-3; D perhaps matches TRBD2 (6 bases). This CDR3 has 15 residues. Per germline, CDR1 SGHTA and CDR2 FQGNSA. Trimming pared 0 bases from V and 5 bases from J, leaving 12 bases between. Written as DNA, the CDR3 is TGTGCCAGCAGCTTAGCGTTAGCGGCACAAGATACGCAGTATTTT. It is translated as CASSLALAAQDTQYF.

A few counts support this clone. V is TRBV5-1 and J is TRBJ1-5, with D unresolved. This CDR3 region has 14 residues. With 4 bases removed from V and 2 bases from J, the gap between germline ends came to 10 bases. Germline V CDR1 and CDR2: SGHRS, YFSETQ. The CDR3 bases are TGCGCCAGCAGCCCCGGGGAGGGCAATCAGCCCCAGCATTTT. Its translation: CASSPGEGNQPQHF.

The chain joins TRBV15 to TRBJ2-1; 7 bases match TRBD1. Germline loops: CDR1 LNHNV, CDR2 YYDKDF (reference sequence). V shed 0 bases, J shed 0 bases, and the junction held 2 bases outside the gene matches. The CDR3 is 16 residues long. In DNA form, the CDR3 reads TGTGCCACCAGCAGAGATAGGGACAGCTCCTACAATGAGCAGTTCTTC. Translation gives CATSRDRDSSYNEQFF.

V is TRBV28 and J is TRBJ1-5, with D uncertain. The CDR3 runs to 12 residues. Per germline, CDR1 MDHEN and CDR2 SYDVKM. V was cut by 8 bases and J by 4 bases, with 9 bases left in between. CDR3: CASRELNQPQHF. Written as DNA, the CDR3 is TGTGCCAGCCGAGAACTAAATCAGCCCCAGCATTTT. Drawing the rest from reference TRBV28 and TRBJ1-5, the complete variable domain is DVKVTQSSRYLVKRTGEKVFLECVQDMDHENMFWYRQDPGLGLRLIYFSYDVKMKEKGDIPEGYSVSREKKERFSLILESASTNQTSMYLCASRELNQPQHFGDGTRLSIL.

The V and J genes are TRBV6-5 and TRBJ2-7; 7 positions agree with TRBD1. Per germline, CDR1 MNHEY and CDR2 SVGAGI. V was pared by 5 bases and J by 4 bases, with 8 bases of the junction left unmatched. The CDR3 contains 14 residues. This CDR3 is CASSPLGRGYEQYF. In nucleotides, the CDR3 is TGTGCCAGCAGTCCTCTAGGCAGGGGGTACGAGCAGTACTTC.

This clone has a handful of counts. This sequence joins TRBV19 and TRBJ1-6; D unresolved. Germline CDR1 is LNHDA and CDR2 is SQIVND (reference sequence). CDR3 length equals 13 residues. The ends were cut back, 5 bases at V and 8 bases at J, with 10 bases in the middle. The CDR3 loop is CASSPAGDSPLHF. CDR3 bases: TGTGCCAGTAGTCCGGCTGGGGATTCACCCCTCCACTTT.

The chain joins TRBV7-9 to TRBJ1-1, with D hard to call. The CDR3 runs to 10 residues. Germline V lookup: CDR1 SEHNR, CDR2 FQNEAQ (reference sequence). The V end was cut by 5 bases, the J end by 5 bases, with 3 bases between. CDR3: CASSRTEAFF. DNA for the CDR3: TGTGCCAGCAGCCGAACTGAAGCTTTCTTT. The full variable domain, in which reference TRBV7-9 and TRBJ1-1 provide the parts outside the CDR3, is DTGVSQNPRHKITKRGQNVTFRCDPISEHNRLYWYRQTLGQGPEFLTYFQNEAQLEKSRLLSDRFSAERPKGSFSTLEIQRTEQGDSAMYLCASSRTEAFFGQGTRLTVV.

The chain joins TRBV6-4 to TRBJ1-5; 7 nucleotides agree with TRBD1. CDR3 length equals 17 residues. Losses at the gene ends were 5 bases for V and 3 bases for J; bases not matched to a gene: 13. Germline V lookup: CDR1 MRHNA, CDR2 SNTAGT. This CDR3 reads CASSNDRDSLTNQPQHF. CDR3 nucleotide sequence: TGTGCCAGCAGTAACGACCGGGACAGCCTCACCAATCAGCCCCAGCATTTT.

For this clone: At one end the junction does not follow the germline gene, possibly because of a read error. This chain connects TRBV7-9 to TRBJ1-1; D perhaps matches TRBD1 (6 bases). The germline V gene encodes CDR1 SEHNR and CDR2 FQNEAQ (reference sequence). CDR3 length equals 17 residues. The CDR3 nucleotides read TGTGCCAGCACCTTACACCGTTCCAGGGGCCCCGACACTGAAGCTTTCTTT. It specifies CASTLHRSRGPDTEAFF.